The 2 T cell receptor beta chains below all came from one sample that was sequenced in a study of blood T cell repertoires in COVID-19. Clones were read by immunoSEQ multiplex PCR, and TCRdb kept only the in-frame ones, dropping some. Among fewer than 150,000 clones, approximately 80% were seen once, and the ten largest hold roughly 8.3%. The specimen was peripheral blood. All receptors come from a woman older than 75 in a cohort sampled during active or convalescent COVID-19.

This clone has more than one count but fewer than ten. The chain combines TRBV28 with TRBJ2-5; TRBD2 might be the D (6 bases). Per germline, CDR1 MDHEN and CDR2 SYDVKM. This CDR3 has 15 residues. The ends were cut back, 6 bases at V and 0 bases at J, with 14 bases in the middle. The CDR3 protein is CASRPSGPNQETQYF. The CDR3 nucleotides read TGTGCCAGCAGGCCGAGCGGGCCAAACCAAGAGACCCAGTACTTC.

Only one count was recorded for this clone. The chain couples TRBV19 to TRBJ2-7; perhaps TRBD2 as D (5 bases). Germline V CDR1 and CDR2: LNHDA, SQIVND (reference sequence). Trimming shortened V by 5 bases and J by 8 bases, and 16 bases separated the two germline ends. The CDR3 contains 13 residues. CDR3 protein: CASSPAERVKQYF. The CDR3 coding sequence is TGTGCCAGTAGTCCCGCGGAGAGGGTCAAGCAGTACTTC. The full variable domain, its missing parts supplied by reference TRBV19 and TRBJ2-7, is DGGITQSPKYLFRKEGQNVTLSCEQNLNHDAMYWYRQDPGQGLRLIYYSQIVNDFQKGDIAEGYSVSREKKESFPLTVTSAQKNPTAFYLCASSPAERVKQYFGPGTRLTVT.